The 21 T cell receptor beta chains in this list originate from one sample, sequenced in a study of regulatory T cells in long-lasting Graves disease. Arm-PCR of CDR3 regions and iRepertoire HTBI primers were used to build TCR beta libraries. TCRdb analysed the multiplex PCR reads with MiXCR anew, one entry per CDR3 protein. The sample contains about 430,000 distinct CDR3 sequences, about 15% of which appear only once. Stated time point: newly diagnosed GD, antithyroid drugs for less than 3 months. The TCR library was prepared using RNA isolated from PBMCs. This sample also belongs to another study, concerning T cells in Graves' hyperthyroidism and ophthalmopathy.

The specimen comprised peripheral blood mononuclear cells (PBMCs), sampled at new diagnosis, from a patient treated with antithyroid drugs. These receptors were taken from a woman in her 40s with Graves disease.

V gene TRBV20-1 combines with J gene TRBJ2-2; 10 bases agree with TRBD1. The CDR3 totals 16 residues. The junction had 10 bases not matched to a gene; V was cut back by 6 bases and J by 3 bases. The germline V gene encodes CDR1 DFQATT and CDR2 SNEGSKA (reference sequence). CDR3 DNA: TGCAGTGCCAGCCTGACAGGGGGCGCCGACACCGGGGAGCTGTTTTTT. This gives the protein CSASLTGGADTGELFF.

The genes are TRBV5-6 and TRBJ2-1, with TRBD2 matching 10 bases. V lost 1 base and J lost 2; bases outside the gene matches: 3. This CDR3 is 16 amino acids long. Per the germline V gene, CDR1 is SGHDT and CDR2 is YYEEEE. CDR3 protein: CASSLRSGRAYNEQFF. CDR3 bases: TGTGCCAGCAGCTTGAGGAGCGGGAGGGCCTACAATGAGCAGTTCTTC.

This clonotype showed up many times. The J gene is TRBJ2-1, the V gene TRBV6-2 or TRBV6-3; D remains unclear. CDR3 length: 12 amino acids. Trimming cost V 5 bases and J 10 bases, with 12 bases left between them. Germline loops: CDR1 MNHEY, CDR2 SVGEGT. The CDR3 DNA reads TGTGCCAGCAGTCAATCGAGAGGAGAGCAGTTCTTC. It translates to CASSQSRGEQFF.

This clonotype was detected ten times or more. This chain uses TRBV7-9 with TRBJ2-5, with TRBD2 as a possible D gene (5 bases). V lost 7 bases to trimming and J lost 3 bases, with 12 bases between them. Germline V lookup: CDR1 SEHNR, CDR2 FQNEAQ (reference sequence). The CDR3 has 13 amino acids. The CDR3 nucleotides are TGTGCCAGCACCCACCACGGGGAAGAGACCCAGTACTTC. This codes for CASTHHGEETQYF. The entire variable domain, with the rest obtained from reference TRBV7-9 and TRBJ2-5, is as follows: DTGVSQNPRHKITKRGQNVTFRCDPISEHNRLYWYRQTLGQGPEFLTYFQNEAQLEKSRLLSDRFSAERPKGSFSTLEIQRTEQGDSAMYLCASTHHGEETQYFGPGTRLLVL.

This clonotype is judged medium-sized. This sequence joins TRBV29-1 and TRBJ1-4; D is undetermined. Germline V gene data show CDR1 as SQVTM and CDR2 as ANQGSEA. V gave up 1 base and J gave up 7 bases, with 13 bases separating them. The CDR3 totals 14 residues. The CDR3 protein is CSVEVTGFVEKLFF. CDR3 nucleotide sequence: TGCAGCGTTGAAGTTACCGGATTCGTTGAAAAACTGTTTTTT. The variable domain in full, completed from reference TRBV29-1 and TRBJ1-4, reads SAVISQKPSRDICQRGTSLTIQCQVDSQVTMMFWYRQQPGQSLTLIATANQGSEATYESGFVIDKFPISRPNLTFSTLTVSNMSPEDSSIYLCSVEVTGFVEKLFFGSGTQLSVL.

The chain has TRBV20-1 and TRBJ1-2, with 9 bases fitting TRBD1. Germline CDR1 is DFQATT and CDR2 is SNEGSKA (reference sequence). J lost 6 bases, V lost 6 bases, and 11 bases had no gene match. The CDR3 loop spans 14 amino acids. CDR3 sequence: CSALTGQGRNGYTF. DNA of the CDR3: TGCAGTGCGTTAACCGGACAGGGGAGAAATGGCTACACCTTC.

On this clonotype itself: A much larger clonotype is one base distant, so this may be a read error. The CDR3 DNA reads as TGTGCCAGCAGCTCCGCGACTAGCGGGAGCTCCTACGAGCAGTACTTC. Its protein is CASSSATSGSSYEQYF. V usage is TRBV11-2 and J usage is TRBJ2-7; TRBD2 matches at 12 bases. The V segment lost 4 bases and the J segment 0 bases; nucleotides outside the gene matches: 4. The CDR3 covers 16 residues. From germline, CDR1 is SGHAT and CDR2 FQNNGV.

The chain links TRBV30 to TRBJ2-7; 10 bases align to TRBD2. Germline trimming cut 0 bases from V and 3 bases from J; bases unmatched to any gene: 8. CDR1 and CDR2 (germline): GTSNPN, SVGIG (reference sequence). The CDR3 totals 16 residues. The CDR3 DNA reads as TGTGCCTGGAGTGTACAAAGCGGGAGGGTATTCTACGAGCAGTACTTC. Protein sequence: CAWSVQSGRVFYEQYF.

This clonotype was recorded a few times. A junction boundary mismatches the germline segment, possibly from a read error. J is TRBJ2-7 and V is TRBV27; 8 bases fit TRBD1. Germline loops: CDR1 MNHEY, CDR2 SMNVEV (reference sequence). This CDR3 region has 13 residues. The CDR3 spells CASSWTGSSEQYF. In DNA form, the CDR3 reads TGTGCCAGCAGTTGGACAGGGTCCTCCGAGCAGTACTTC.

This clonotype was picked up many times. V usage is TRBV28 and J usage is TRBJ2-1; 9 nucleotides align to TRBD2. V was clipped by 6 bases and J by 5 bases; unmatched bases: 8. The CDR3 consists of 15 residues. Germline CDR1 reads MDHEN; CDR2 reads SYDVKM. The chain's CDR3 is CASSPTSGPNNEQFF. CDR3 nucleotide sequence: TGTGCCAGCAGCCCGACTAGCGGACCAAACAATGAGCAGTTCTTC.

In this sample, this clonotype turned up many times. This CDR3 reads CSVEEGAGASYNEQFF. The DNA of the CDR3 is TGCAGCGTTGAAGAGGGGGCCGGGGCCTCCTACAATGAGCAGTTCTTC. The chain carries TRBV29-1 and TRBJ2-1, with D possibly being TRBD1 (6 bases). The CDR3 is 16 amino acids. Trimming removed 0 bases from V and 0 bases from J, with 12 bases in between. The germline V gene encodes CDR1 SQVTM and CDR2 ANQGSEA.

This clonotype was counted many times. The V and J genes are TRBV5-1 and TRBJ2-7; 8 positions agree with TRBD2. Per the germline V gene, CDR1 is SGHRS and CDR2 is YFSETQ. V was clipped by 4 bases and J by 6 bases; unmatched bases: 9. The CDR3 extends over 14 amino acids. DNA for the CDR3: TGCGCCAGCAGCCCGGGGGGGGCGGAGGGCGAGCAGTACTTC. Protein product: CASSPGGAEGEQYF.

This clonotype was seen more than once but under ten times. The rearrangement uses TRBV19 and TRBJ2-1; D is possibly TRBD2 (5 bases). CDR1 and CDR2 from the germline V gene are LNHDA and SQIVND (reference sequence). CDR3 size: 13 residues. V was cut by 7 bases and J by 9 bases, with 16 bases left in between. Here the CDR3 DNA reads TGTGCCAGTATCTCAAGGGAGTCTGGTGAGCAGTTCTTC. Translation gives CASISRESGEQFF.

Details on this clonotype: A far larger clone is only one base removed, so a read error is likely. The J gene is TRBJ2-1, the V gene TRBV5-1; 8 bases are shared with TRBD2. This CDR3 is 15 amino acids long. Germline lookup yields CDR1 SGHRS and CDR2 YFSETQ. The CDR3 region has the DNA TGCGCCGGCAGCTTGGTGGCGGGAGGTGGAAATGAGCAGTTCTTC. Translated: CAGSLVAGGGNEQFF.

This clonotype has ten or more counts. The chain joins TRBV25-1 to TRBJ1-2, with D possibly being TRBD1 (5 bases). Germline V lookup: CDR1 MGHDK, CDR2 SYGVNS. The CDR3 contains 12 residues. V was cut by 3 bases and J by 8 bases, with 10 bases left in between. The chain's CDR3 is CASSEWDGGYTF. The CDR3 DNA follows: TGTGCCAGCAGTGAGTGGGACGGCGGCTACACCTTC.

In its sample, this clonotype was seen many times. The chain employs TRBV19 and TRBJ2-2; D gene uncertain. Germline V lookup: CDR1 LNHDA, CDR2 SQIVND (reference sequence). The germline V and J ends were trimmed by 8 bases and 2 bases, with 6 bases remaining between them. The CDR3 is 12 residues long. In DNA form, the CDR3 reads TGTGCCAGTGGTCACAACACCGGGGAGCTGTTTTTT. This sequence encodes CASGHNTGELFF.

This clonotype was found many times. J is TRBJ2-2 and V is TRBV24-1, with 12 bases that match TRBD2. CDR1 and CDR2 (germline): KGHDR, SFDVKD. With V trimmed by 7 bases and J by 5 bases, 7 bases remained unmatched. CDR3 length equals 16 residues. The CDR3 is CATSPWTSGDTGELFF. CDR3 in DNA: TGTGCCACCAGCCCCTGGACTAGCGGGGATACCGGGGAGCTGTTTTTT.

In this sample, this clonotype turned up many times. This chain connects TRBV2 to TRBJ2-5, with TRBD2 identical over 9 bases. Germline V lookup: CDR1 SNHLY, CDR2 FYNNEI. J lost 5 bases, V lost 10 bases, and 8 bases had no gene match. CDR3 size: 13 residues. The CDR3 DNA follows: TGTGCCACTCGACTAGCGGTGTGGGAGACCCAGTACTTC. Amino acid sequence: CATRLAVWETQYF.

CDR3 nucleotide sequence: TGCAGTGCTAGAGATCTACAAGTGGACCACGAGCAGTACTTC. The encoded protein is CSARDLQVDHEQYF. The chain links TRBV20-1 to TRBJ2-7, with D uncertain. Deletions cut 0 bases from V and 5 bases from J, with 14 bases between. The CDR3 is made up of 14 amino acids. From germline, CDR1 is DFQATT and CDR2 SNEGSKA (reference sequence).

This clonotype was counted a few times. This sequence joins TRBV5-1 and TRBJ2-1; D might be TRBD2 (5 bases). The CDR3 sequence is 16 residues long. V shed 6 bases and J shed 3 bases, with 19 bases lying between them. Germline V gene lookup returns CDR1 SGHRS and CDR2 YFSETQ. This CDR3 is CASITPLAFCYNEQFF. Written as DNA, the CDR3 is TGCGCCAGCATCACACCCCTAGCTTTCTGCTACAATGAGCAGTTCTTC.

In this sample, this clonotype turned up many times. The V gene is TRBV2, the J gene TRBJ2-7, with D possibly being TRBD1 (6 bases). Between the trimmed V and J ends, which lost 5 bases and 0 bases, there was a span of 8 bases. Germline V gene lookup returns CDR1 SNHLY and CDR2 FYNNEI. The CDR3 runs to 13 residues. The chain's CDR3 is CASSTGSSYEQYF. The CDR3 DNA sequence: TGTGCCAGCAGTACAGGGAGCTCCTACGAGCAGTACTTC.